This T cell receptor beta chain was identified during a study of OX40 agonist ivuxolimab in advanced cancers. The germline V gene has CDR1 SGHVS and CDR2 FQNEAQ. V lost 5 bases to trimming and J lost 2 bases; unmatched junction nucleotides: 11. This CDR3 spans 16 amino acids. The table came from immunoSEQ multiplex PCR; TCRdb's copy has only in-frame clones and leaves some out. This table holds roughly 120,000 clones, roughly 90% found once. The source is an adult with an advanced solid tumor such as melanoma, head and neck, liver or kidney cancer. The sequencing used CD4+ or CD8+ T cells sorted from blood, collected in a trial of the OX40 agonist ivuxolimab. The chain carries TRBV7-8 and TRBJ1-1, with TRBD1 matching over 7 bases. The CDR3 is CASSLQGQGVNTEAFF. For the CDR3, the DNA is TGTGCCAGCAGCCTACAGGGGCAGGGGGTTAACACTGAAGCTTTCTTT.